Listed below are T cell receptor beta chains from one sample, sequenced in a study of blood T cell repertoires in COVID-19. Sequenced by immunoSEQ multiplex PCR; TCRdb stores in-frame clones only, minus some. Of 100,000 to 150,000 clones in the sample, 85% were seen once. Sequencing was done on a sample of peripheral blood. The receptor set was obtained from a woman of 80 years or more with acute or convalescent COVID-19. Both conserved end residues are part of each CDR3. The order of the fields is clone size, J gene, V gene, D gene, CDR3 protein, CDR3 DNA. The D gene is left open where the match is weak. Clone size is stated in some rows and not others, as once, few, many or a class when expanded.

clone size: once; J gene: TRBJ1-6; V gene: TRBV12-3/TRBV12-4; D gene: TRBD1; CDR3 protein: CASNRDSNSPLHF; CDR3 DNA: TGTGCCAGCAACAGGGACAGTAATTCACCCCTCCACTTT
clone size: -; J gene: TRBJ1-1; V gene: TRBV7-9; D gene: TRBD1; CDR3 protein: CASSLPKGQGGDTEAFF; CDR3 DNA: TGTGCCAGCAGCTTGCCCAAAGGACAGGGTGGTGACACTGAAGCTTTCTTT
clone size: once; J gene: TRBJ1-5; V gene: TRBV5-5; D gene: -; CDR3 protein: CASSLEGNLNQPQHF; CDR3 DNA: TGTGCCAGCAGCTTGGAGGGGAACCTCAATCAGCCCCAGCATTTT
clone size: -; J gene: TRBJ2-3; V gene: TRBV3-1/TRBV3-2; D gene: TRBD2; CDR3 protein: CASSRGLGGGSTDTQYF; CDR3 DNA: TGTGCCAGCAGCCGAGGACTTGGGGGGGGAAGCACAGATACGCAGTATTTT
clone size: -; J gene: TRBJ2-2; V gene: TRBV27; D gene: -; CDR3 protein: CASLGQGELFF; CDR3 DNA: TGTGCCAGCCTTGGCCAAGGGGAGCTGTTTTTT
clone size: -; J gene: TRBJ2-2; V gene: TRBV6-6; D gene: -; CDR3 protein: CASRATRTGELFF; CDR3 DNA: TGTGCCAGCAGGGCGACTCGCACCGGGGAGCTGTTTTTT
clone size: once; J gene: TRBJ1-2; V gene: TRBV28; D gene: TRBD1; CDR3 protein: CASSFLQGLNFGYTF; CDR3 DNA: TGTGCCAGCAGTTTTCTACAGGGGTTAAACTTTGGCTACACCTTC
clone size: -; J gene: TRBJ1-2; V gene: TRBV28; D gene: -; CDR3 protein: CASSLNSYGYTF; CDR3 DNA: TGTGCCAGCAGTTTAAACAGCTATGGCTACACCTTC
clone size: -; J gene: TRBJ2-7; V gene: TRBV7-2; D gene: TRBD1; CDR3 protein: CASSLNPTGNEQYF; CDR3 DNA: TGTGCCAGCAGCTTAAACCCGACAGGGAACGAGCAGTACTTC
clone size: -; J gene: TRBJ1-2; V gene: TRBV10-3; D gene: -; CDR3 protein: CAISESGSNYGYTF; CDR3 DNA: TGTGCCATCAGTGAGTCTGGCAGTAACTATGGCTACACCTTC
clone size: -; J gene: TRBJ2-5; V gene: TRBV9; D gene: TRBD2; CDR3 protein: CASSALSGGATMETQYF; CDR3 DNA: TGTGCCAGCAGCGCCCTTAGCGGGGGGGCGACGATGGAGACCCAGTACTTC
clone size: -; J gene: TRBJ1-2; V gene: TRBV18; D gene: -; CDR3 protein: CASSARRDYGYTF; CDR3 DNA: TGTGCCAGCTCTGCAAGGCGGGACTATGGCTACACCTTC
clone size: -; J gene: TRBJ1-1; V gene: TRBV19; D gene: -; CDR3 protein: CASSIPSGARAEAFF; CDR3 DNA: TGTGCCAGTAGTATCCCTTCAGGGGCGAGAGCTGAAGCTTTCTTT
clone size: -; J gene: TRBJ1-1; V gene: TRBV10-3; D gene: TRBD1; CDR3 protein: CAIQGAGRGTEAFF; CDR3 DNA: TGTGCCATCCAGGGGGCAGGGAGGGGCACTGAAGCTTTCTTT
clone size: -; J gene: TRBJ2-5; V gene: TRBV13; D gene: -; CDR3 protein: CASSREQETQYF; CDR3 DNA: TGTGCCAGCAGTCGGGAGCAAGAGACCCAGTACTTC
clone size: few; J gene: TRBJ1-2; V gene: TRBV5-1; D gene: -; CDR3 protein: CASSFPGGEGYTF; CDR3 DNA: TGCGCCAGCAGCTTCCCCGGGGGGGAAGGCTACACCTTC
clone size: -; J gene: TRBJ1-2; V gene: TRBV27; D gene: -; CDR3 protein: CASSPSRGLGYTF; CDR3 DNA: TGTGCCAGCAGTCCGTCCCGGGGTCTGGGCTACACCTTC
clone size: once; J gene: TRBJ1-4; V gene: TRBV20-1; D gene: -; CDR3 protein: CSASFTGLGEKLFF; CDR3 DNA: TGCAGTGCTAGTTTCACAGGGTTGGGTGAAAAACTGTTTTTT
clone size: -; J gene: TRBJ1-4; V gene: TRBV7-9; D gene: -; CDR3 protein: CASSFLGRDEKLFF; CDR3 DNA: TGTGCCAGCAGCTTTCTCGGCAGGGATGAAAAACTGTTTTTT
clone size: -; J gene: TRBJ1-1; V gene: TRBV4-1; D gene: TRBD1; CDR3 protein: CASSLQTGMATEAFF; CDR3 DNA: TGCGCCAGCAGCCTCCAGACAGGGATGGCCACTGAAGCTTTCTTT
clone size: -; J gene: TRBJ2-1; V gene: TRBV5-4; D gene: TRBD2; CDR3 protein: CASSISGGYNEQFF; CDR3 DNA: TGTGCCAGCAGCATTAGCGGGGGATACAATGAGCAGTTCTTC
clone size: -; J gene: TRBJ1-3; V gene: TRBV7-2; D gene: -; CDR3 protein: CASSTQPSRGNTIYF; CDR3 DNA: TGTGCCAGCAGCACACAACCCTCTCGGGGGAACACCATATATTTT
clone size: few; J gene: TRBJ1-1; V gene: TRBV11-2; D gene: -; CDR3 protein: CASSRSGGAGTEAFF; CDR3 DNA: TGTGCCAGCAGCCGGAGCGGGGGCGCAGGCACTGAAGCTTTCTTT
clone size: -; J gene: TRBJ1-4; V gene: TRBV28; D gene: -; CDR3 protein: CASSLMRGQEKLFF; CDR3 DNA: TGTGCCAGCAGCTTAATGCGGGGGCAAGAAAAACTGTTTTTT
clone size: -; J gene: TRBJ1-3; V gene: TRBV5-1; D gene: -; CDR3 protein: CASSSGTRSGNTIYF; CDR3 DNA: TGCGCCAGCAGCTCCGGGACACGCTCTGGAAACACCATATATTTT
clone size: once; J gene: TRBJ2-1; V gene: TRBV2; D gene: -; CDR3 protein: CASSVQSWSNEQFF; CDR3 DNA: TGTGCCAGCAGTGTTCAGTCCTGGAGCAATGAGCAGTTCTTC
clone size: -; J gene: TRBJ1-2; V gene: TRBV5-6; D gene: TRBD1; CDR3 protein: CASSLGTGRYTF; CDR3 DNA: TGTGCCAGCAGCTTGGGGACAGGGAGGTACACCTTC
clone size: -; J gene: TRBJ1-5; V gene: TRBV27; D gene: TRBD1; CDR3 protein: CASSLGTGWNQPQHF; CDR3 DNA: TGTGCCAGCAGTCTCGGGACAGGGTGGAATCAGCCCCAGCATTTT
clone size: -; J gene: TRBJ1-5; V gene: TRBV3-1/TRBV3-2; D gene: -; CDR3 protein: CASSPFAGVNQPQHF; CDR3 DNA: TGTGCCAGCAGCCCGTTCGCGGGGGTGAATCAGCCCCAGCATTTT
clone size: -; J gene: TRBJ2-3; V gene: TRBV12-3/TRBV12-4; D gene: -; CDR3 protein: CASSSLGADTQYF; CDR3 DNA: TGTGCCAGCAGTTCCCTAGGGGCAGATACGCAGTATTTT
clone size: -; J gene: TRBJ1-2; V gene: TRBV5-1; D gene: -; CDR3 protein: CASSPRETRRGYTF; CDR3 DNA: TGCGCCAGCAGCCCCCGGGAGACCAGGAGGGGCTACACCTTC
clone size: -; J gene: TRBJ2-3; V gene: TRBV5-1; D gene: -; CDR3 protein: CASSLSGASTDTQYF; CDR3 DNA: TGCGCCAGCAGCTTGTCAGGGGCGAGCACAGATACGCAGTATTTT